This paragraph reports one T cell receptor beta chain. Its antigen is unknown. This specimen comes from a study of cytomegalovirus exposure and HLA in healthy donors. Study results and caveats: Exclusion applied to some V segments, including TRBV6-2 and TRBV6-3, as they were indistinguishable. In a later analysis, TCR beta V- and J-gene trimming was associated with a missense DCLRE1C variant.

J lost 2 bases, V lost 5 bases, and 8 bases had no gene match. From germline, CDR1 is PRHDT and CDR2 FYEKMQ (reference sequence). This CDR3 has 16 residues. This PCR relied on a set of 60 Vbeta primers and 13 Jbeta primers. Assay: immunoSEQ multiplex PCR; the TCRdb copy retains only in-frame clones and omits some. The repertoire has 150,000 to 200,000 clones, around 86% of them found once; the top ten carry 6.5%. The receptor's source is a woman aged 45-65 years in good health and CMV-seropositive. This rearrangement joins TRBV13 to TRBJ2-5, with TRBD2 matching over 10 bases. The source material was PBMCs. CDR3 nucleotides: TGTGCCAGCAGCCCCGGACTAGCGGAAAAGCAAGAGACCCAGTACTTC. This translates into CASSPGLAEKQETQYF.